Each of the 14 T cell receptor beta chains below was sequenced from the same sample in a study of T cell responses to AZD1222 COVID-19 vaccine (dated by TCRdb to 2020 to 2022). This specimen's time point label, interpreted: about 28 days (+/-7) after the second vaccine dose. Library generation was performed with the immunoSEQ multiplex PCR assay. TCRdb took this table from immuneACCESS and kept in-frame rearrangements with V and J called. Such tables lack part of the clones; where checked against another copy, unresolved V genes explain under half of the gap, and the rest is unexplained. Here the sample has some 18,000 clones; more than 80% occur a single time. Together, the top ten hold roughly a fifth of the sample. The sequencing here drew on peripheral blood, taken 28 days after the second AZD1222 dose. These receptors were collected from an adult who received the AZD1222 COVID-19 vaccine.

The CDR3 protein is CATSRDQTANIQYF. The CDR3 region has the DNA TGTGCCACCAGCAGAGATCAAACAGCAAACATTCAGTACTTC. The chain has TRBV15 and TRBJ2-4; no clear D gene. Germline V gives CDR1 LNHNV, CDR2 YYDKDF (reference sequence). The CDR3 extends over 14 amino acids. V lost 0 bases, J lost 6 bases, and 9 bases lay in between.

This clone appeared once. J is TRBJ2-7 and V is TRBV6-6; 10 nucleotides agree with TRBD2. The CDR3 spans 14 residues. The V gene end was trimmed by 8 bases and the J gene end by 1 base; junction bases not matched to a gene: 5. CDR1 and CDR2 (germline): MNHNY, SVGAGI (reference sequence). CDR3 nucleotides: TGTGCCAGCCGAACTAGCGGGGCTTCCTACGAGCAGTACTTC. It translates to CASRTSGASYEQYF.

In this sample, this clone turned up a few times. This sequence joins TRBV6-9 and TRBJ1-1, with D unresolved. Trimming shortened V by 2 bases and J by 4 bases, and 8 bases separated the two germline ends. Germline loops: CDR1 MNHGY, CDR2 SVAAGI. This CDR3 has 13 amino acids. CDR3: CASSYDRATEAFF. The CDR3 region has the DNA TGTGCCAGCAGTTATGACCGCGCCACTGAAGCTTTCTTT.

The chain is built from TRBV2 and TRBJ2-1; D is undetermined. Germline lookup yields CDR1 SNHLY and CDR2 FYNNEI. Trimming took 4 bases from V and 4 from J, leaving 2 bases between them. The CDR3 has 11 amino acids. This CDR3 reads CASSGYNEQFF. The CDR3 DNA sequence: TGTGCCAGCAGTGGGTACAATGAGCAGTTCTTC. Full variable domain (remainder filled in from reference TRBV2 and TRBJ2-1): EPEVTQTPSHQVTQMGQEVILRCVPISNHLYFYWYRQILGQKVEFLVSFYNNEISEKSEIFDDQFSVERPDGSNFTLKIRSTKLEDSAMYFCASSGYNEQFFGPGTRLTVL.

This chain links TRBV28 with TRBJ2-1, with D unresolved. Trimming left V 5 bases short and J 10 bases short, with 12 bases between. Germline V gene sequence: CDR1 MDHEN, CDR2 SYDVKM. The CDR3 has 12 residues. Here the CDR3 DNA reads TGTGCCAGCAGTCCATTAGCTCACGAGCAGTTCTTC. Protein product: CASSPLAHEQFF.

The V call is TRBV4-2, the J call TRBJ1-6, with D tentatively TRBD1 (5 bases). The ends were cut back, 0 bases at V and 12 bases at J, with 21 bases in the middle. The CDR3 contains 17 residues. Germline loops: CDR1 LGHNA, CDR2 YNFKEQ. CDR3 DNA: TGTGCCAGCAGCCAAGATCTAGGATCGGGGGGAAGTGGACCCCTCCACTTT. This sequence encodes CASSQDLGSGGSGPLHF.

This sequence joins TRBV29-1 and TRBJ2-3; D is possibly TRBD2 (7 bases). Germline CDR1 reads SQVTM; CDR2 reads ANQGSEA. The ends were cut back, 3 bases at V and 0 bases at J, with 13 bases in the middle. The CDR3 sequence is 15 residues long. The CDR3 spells CSVDMAGASTDTQYF. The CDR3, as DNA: TGCAGCGTTGATATGGCGGGGGCTAGCACAGATACGCAGTATTTT.

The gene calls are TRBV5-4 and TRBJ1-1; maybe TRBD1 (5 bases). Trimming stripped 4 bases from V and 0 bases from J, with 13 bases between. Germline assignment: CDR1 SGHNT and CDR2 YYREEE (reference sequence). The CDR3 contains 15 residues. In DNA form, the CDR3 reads TGTGCCAGCAGCCGGGGGTGGGGTATGAACACTGAAGCTTTCTTT. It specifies CASSRGWGMNTEAFF.

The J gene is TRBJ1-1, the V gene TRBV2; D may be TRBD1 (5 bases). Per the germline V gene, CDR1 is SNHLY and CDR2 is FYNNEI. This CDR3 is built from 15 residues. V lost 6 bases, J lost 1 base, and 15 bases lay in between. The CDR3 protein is CASRGEAGSNTEAFF. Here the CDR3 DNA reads TGTGCCAGCAGAGGAGAGGCAGGGTCGAACACTGAAGCTTTCTTT.

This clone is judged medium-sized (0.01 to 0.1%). This CDR3 reads CSVPSGGGDTGELFF. CDR3 DNA sequence: TGCAGCGTCCCGAGCGGGGGGGGCGACACCGGGGAGCTGTTTTTT. This chain links TRBV29-1 with TRBJ2-2; the match to TRBD2 covers 10 bases. V was clipped by 6 bases and J by 3 bases; unmatched bases: 7. CDR3 length: 15 amino acids. The germline gives CDR1 SQVTM, CDR2 ANQGSEA.

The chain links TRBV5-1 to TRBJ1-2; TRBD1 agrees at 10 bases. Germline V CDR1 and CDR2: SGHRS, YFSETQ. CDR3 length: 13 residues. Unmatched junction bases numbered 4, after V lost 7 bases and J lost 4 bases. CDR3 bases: TGCGCCAGCGGGACAGGGGAAAGCTATGGCTACACCTTC. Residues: CASGTGESYGYTF.

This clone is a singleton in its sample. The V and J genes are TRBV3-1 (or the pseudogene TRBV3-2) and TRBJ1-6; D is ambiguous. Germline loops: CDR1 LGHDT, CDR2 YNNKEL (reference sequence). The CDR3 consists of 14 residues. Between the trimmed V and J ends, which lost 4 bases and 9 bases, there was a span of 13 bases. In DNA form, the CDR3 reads TGTGCCAGCAGCCCGAGGCAGTTTTCTTCACCCCTCCACTTT. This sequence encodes CASSPRQFSSPLHF.

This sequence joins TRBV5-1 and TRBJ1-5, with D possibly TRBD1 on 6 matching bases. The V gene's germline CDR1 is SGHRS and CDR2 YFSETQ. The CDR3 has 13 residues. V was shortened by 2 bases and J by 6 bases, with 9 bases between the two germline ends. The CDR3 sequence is CASSLGGSQPQHF. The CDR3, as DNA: TGCGCCAGCAGCTTAGGGGGGAGTCAGCCCCAGCATTTT.

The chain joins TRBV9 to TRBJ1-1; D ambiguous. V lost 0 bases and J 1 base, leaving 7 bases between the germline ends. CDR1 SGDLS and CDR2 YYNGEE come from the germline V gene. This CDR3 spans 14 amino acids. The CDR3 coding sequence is TGTGCCAGCAGCGTAGGGTTCGGGAACACTGAAGCTTTCTTT. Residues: CASSVGFGNTEAFF. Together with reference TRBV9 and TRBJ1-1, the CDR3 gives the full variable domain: DSGVTQTPKHLITATGQRVTLRCSPRSGDLSVYWYQQSLDQGLQFLIQYYNGEERAKGNILERFSAQQFPDLHSELNLSSLELGDSALYFCASSVGFGNTEAFFGQGTRLTVV.